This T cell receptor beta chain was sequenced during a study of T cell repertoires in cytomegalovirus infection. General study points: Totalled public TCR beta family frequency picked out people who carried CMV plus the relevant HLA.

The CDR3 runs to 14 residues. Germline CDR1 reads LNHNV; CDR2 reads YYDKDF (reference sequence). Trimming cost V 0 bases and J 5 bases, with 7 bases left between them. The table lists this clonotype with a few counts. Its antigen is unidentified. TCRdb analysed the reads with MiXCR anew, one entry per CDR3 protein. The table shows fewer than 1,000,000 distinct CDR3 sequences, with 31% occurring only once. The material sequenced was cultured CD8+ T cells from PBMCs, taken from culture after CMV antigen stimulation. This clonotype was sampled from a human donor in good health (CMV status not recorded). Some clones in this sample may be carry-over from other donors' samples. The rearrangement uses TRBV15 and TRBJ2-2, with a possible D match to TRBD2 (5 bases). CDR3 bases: TGTGCCACCAGCAGAGATCCGGGGACCGGGGAGCTGTTTTTT. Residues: CATSRDPGTGELFF.